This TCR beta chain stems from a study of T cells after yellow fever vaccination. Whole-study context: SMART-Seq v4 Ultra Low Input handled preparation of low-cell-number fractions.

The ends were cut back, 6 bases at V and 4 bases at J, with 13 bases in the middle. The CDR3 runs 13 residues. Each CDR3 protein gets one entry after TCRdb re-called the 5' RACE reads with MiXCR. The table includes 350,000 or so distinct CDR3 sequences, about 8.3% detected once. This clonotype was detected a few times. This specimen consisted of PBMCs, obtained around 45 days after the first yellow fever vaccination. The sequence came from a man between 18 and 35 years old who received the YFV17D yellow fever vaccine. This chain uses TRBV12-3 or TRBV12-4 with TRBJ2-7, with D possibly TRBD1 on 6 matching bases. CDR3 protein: CASSDRSYYEQYF. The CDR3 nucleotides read TGTGCCAGCAGCGACAGGTCTTATTACGAGCAGTACTTC.